This TCR beta chain was identified in a study of breast tumors, draining lymph nodes, adjacent tissues. TCRdb reprocessed the multiplex PCR reads with MiXCR, giving one entry per CDR3 protein. The sample yields some 230,000 distinct CDR3 sequences, less than 40% seen once. Samples came from axillary lymph nodes draining the breast cancer. Germline V gene sequence: CDR1 DFQATT, CDR2 SNEGSKA (reference sequence). V was pared by 1 base and J by 4 bases, with 34 bases between. The CDR3 is 21 residues long. The genes are TRBV20-1 and TRBJ2-5; a possible D gene is TRBD2 (6 bases). This clonotype originated in a female donor with breast cancer. Some clones in this sample may be carry-over from other donors' samples. Sequencing used axillary lymph node tissue. The CDR3 DNA reads as TGCAGTGCTAGAGGGCGCGGGACCCACGCGTATTTTGGCGAATGGAGAGAGACCCAGTACTTC. Protein product: CSARGRGTHAYFGEWRETQYF.